The 12 T cell receptor beta chains reported below all come from one sample, sequenced in a study of cytomegalovirus exposure and HLA in healthy donors. With 60 Vbeta and 13 Jbeta primers, the PCR was carried out. Clones were read by immunoSEQ multiplex PCR, and TCRdb kept only the in-frame ones, dropping some. Seen here are some 200,000 clones, 84% observed once, and the top ten hold approximately 2.4%. The material sequenced was PBMCs. These receptor sequences come from a woman aged 50 to 65 in good health and CMV-seropositive.

The rearrangement uses TRBV6-1 and TRBJ1-1; perhaps TRBD1 as D (6 bases). V was pared by 2 bases and J by 6 bases, with 13 bases between. CDR1 MNHNS and CDR2 SASEGT come from the germline V gene. The length of the CDR3 is 14 residues. CDR3 coding DNA: TGTGCCAGCAGTGAATCGAGGGGGACGGCTGAAGCTTTCTTT. Translated, it gives CASSESRGTAEAFF.

The gene calls are TRBV4-2 and TRBJ2-1; 9 positions match TRBD2. V lost 1 base, J lost 4 bases, and 5 bases stayed unmatched. Looked up from germline, CDR1 is LGHNA and CDR2 is YNFKEQ. The CDR3 has 16 residues. The CDR3 spells CASSQVGSGGYNEQFF. In nucleotides, the CDR3 is TGTGCCAGCAGCCAAGTGGGTAGCGGGGGTTACAATGAGCAGTTCTTC.

This chain uses TRBV28 with TRBJ2-3; 9 bases line up with TRBD2. The CDR3 has 16 residues. The germline CDR1 and CDR2 sequences are MDHEN and SYDVKM. Trimming cost V 7 bases and J 6 bases; bases outside gene matches: 14. The CDR3 is CASTKPRGGPLDTQYF. CDR3 nucleotide sequence: TGTGCCAGCACCAAACCGCGGGGGGGCCCCTTGGATACGCAGTATTTT.

The chain joins TRBV2 to TRBJ2-3, with TRBD2 identical over 8 bases. Unmatched junction bases numbered 9, after V lost 4 bases and J lost 0 bases. Germline-derived CDR1 and CDR2 are SNHLY and FYNNEI. The CDR3 spans 17 residues. The CDR3 loop reads CASSGSRERGSTDTQYF. CDR3 nucleotides: TGTGCCAGCAGTGGCAGCCGTGAGCGGGGGAGCACAGATACGCAGTATTTT.

V gene TRBV29-1 combines with J gene TRBJ2-5, with TRBD1 identical over 10 bases. J was trimmed by 5 bases and V by 7 bases; bases with no gene match: 10. CDR3 length: 14 residues. Per germline, CDR1 SQVTM and CDR2 ANQGSEA. The CDR3, as DNA: TGCAGCGAGGTTGTCGGGACAGGGGTCGAGACCCAGTACTTC. It encodes CSEVVGTGVETQYF.

The chain joins TRBV7-9 to TRBJ2-2, with D maybe TRBD2 (6 bases). V was shortened by 3 bases and J by 8 bases, with 7 bases between the two germline ends. The V gene's germline CDR1 is SEHNR and CDR2 FQNEAQ (reference sequence). The CDR3 is made up of 12 amino acids. The CDR3, as DNA: TGTGCCAGCAGCTTCGGGGGTGGGGAGCTGTTTTTT. It yields the protein CASSFGGGELFF.

As concerns this clone: One junction end does not reproduce the germline sequence, and a read error may be involved. J is TRBJ1-3 and V is TRBV15; D perhaps matches TRBD1 (6 bases). The CDR3 has 17 amino acids. Looked up from germline, CDR1 is LNHNV and CDR2 is YYDKDF (reference sequence). CDR3 loop: CATSGEGPDSMRNTIYF. In DNA form, the CDR3 reads TGTGCCACCAGCGGAGAGGGACCGGACAGCATGAGAAACACCATATATTTT.

The chain employs TRBV2 and TRBJ2-7; unclear D gene. V was pared by 4 bases and J by 4 bases, with 8 bases between. CDR1 and CDR2 (germline): SNHLY, FYNNEI. This CDR3 region has 12 residues. CDR3 in amino acids: CASSVESYEQYF. The CDR3 coding sequence is TGTGCCAGCAGTGTAGAAAGTTACGAGCAGTACTTC. The variable domain in full, completed from reference TRBV2 and TRBJ2-7, reads EPEVTQTPSHQVTQMGQEVILRCVPISNHLYFYWYRQILGQKVEFLVSFYNNEISEKSEIFDDQFSVERPDGSNFTLKIRSTKLEDSAMYFCASSVESYEQYFGPGTRLTVT.

J is TRBJ2-7 and V is TRBV6-6; 8 bases match TRBD1. The CDR3 length is 16 residues. CDR1 MNHNY and CDR2 SVGAGI come from the germline V gene (reference sequence). The V gene end was trimmed by 4 bases and the J gene end by 4 bases; junction bases not matched to a gene: 12. CDR3 loop: CASSSPIRQGWYEQYF. As DNA, the CDR3 is TGTGCCAGCAGTTCCCCGATTCGACAGGGGTGGTACGAGCAGTACTTC.

The chain uses TRBV11-2 and TRBJ2-7; 10 nucleotides align to TRBD1. V lost 5 bases, J lost 2 bases, and 6 bases stayed unmatched. Germline assignment: CDR1 SGHAT and CDR2 FQNNGV. The CDR3 covers 15 residues. The DNA for the CDR3 is TGTGCCAGCAGCCGCGGGACAGGGGCTACCTACGAGCAGTACTTC. It specifies CASSRGTGATYEQYF. Full variable domain (rest looked up from reference TRBV11-2 and TRBJ2-7): EAGVAQSPRYKIIEKRQSVAFWCNPISGHATLYWYQQILGQGPKLLIQFQNNGVVDDSQLPKDRFSAERLKGVDSTLKIQPAKLEDSAVYLCASSRGTGATYEQYFGPGTRLTVT.

The rearrangement joins TRBV6-1 to TRBJ2-7; 7 bases map to TRBD1. Germline V gene lookup returns CDR1 MNHNS and CDR2 SASEGT. There are 15 residues in the CDR3. V was clipped by 6 bases and J by 2 bases; unmatched bases: 10. CDR3 sequence reads: CASRRTGTDTYEQYF. The CDR3 region has the DNA TGTGCCAGCAGGAGAACCGGGACAGACACCTACGAGCAGTACTTC.

V is TRBV5-1 and J is TRBJ1-4; 9 bases fit TRBD1. The length of the CDR3 is 16 residues. Trimming cost V 4 bases and J 2 bases; bases outside gene matches: 6. Germline-derived CDR1 and CDR2 are SGHRS and YFSETQ. CDR3 in DNA: TGCGCCAGCAGCGGGGGGACAGGGCGGACTAATGAAAAACTGTTTTTT. It encodes CASSGGTGRTNEKLFF.